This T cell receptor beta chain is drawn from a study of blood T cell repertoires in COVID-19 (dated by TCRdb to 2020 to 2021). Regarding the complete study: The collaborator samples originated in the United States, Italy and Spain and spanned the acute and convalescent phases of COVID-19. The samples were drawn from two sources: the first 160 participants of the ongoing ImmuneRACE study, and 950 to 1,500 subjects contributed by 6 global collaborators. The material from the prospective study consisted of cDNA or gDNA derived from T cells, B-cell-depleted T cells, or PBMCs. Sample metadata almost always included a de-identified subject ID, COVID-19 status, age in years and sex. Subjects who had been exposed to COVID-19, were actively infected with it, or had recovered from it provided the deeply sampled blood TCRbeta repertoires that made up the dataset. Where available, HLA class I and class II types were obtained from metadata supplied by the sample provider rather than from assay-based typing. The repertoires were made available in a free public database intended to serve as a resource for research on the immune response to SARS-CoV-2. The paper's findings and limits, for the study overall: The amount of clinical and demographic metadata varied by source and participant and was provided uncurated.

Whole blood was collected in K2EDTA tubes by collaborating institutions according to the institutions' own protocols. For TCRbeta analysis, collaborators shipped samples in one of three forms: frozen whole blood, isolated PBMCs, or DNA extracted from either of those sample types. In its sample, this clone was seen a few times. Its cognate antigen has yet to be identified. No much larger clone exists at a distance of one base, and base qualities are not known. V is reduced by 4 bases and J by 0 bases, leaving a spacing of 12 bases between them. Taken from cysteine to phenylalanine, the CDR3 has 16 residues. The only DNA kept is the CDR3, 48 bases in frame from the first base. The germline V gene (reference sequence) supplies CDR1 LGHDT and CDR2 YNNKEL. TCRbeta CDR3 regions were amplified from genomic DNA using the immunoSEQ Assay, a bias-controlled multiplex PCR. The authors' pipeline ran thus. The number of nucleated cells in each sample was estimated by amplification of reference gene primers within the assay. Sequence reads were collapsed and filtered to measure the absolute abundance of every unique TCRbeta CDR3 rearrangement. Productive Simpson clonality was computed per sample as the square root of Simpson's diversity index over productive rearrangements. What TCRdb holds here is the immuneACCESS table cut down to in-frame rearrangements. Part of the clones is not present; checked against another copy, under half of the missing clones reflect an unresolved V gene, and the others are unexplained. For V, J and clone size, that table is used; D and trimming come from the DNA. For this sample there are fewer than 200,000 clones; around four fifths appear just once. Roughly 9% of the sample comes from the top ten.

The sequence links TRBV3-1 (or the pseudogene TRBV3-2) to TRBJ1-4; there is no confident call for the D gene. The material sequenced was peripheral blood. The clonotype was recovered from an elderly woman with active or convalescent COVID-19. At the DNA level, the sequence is TGTGCCAGCAGCCGCTCCCGAGGGTCAACTAATGAAAAACTGTTTTTT. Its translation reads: CASSRSRGSTNEKLFF.